This T cell receptor beta chain was recovered during a study of molecular identifiers for immune sequencing clone quantification. As for the study in general: Replicate experiments divided RNA from roughly 20,000 or 100,000 naive CD8 cells into five parts and sequenced four.

Concerning this clonotype itself: Possible read error: a much larger clone is one base away.

Each library that profiled naive CD8 cells came from about 20,000 to 1,000,000 sorted cells with 10%, 30% or 50% RNA. Germline lookup yields CDR1 SGHTA and CDR2 FQGNSA. This CDR3 region has 15 residues. Bulk TCR libraries were made with methods that had been previously described and with listed TCR primers. MiXCR, run by TCRdb on the PCR reads, gives a single entry per CDR3 protein. The table shows approximately 60,000 distinct CDR3 sequences, with 15% to 20% occurring only once. The genes are TRBV7-2 and TRBJ1-3; no definite D call. Sequencing input: naive CD8+ T cells from blood, with Jurkat cell RNA spiked in. The sample's subset: FACS-sorted CD8+CD4-CCR7+CD45RA+ naive T cells. The TCR originated in a human donor in good health. Some libraries in this study had Jurkat cell RNA spiked in. The CDR3 DNA sequence: TGTGCCAGCAGCCCGAACCCCTCAAGTGGAAACACCGTATATTTT. Translation: CASSPNPSSGNTVYF.